This paragraph reports one T cell receptor beta chain. Its specificity is not known. Assay: immunoSEQ multiplex PCR; the TCRdb copy retains only in-frame clones and omits some. The table has under 150,000 clones, roughly 90% seen once. From germline, CDR1 is SGHTA and CDR2 FQGNSA. CDR3 size: 15 residues. Trimming removed 5 bases from V and 0 bases from J; junction bases left unmatched: 6. These data come from a study of cytomegalovirus exposure and HLA in healthy donors. Study-wide context: The 130 or so validation repertoires, a later analysis reported, used the same platform as the approximately 670 first-cohort repertoires.

Findings of the study overall: Listed as cytomegalovirus-associated were approximately 160 TCR beta chains. Many donors carried some public TCRs, although rarity characterized most TCR sequences.

Sequencing used PBMCs. This clonotype was sampled from a woman between 18 and 30 years old in good health and CMV-seropositive. The V call is TRBV7-2, the J call TRBJ2-7, with 8 bases identical to TRBD2. CDR3 sequence (DNA): TGTGCCAGCAGCGACAGCGGGAGCGTCTCCTACGAGCAGTACTTC. Residues: CASSDSGSVSYEQYF.